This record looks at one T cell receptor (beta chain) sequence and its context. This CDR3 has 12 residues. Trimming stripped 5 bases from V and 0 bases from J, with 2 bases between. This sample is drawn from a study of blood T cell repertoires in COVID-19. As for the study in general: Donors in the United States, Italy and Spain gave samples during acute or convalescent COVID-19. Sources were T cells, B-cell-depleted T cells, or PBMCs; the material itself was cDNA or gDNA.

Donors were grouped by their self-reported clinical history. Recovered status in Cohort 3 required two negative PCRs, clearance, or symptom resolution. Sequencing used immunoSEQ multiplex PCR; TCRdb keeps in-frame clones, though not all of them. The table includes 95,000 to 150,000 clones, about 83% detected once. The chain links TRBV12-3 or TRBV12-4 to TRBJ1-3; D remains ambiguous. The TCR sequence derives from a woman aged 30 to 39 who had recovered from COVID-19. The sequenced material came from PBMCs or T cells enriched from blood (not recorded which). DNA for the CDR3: TGTGCCAGCAGTCACTCTGGAAACACCATATATTTT. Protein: CASSHSGNTIYF.